The sequence of this T cell receptor (beta chain) was determined in a study of shared clonotypes between healthy human individuals (dated by TCRdb to between 2020 and 2021). As for the study more broadly: A couple of women and three men aged 18 to 49 years were included in the cohort. To estimate repertoire size and how much clonotype sharing occurs between individuals, the study deeply sequenced the blood TCR repertoires of about 5 healthy adults. Leukapheresis yielded between about 0.94 and 9.5 billion PBMCs per donor. For each donor, CD4 naive and CD4 memory were each run on three plates, CD8 naive on two plates, and CD8 memory on one plate. To increase sequencing depth and limit assay-specific biases, different laboratories used diverse techniques to prepare libraries and sequence TCR repertoires. Study-wide findings and limitations: When several donors were compared, the shared fraction of clonotypes was approximately 5% for naive CD4, less than 4% for naive CD8, 2% to 2.5% for memory CD4, and 0.3% to 0.5% for memory CD8. Naive subsets generally had larger estimated clonotype richness than memory subsets did. Sampling was restricted to blood, and TCR repertoires in tissue are likely to differ from TCR repertoires in blood. Incomplete sequencing was indicated by rarefaction of sorted-subset datasets, despite the large sequencing depth. Clonotypes shared by all four sorted-subset donors showed higher generation probabilities than non-shared clonotypes. Pairwise subsampling indicated that sequencing depth was expected to affect the degree of clonotype sharing among donors. The small number of donors limited the genetic and exposure-history diversity represented.

CD8 naive samples were obtained by positive selection for CCR7 among CD45RO-negative cells, yielding a CD45RA+CCR7+ population from which TemRA cells were excluded. The donors were healthy, HIV-negative adults who had no recently reported acute infections or vaccinations. All donors were Caucasian adults living in Nashville, Tennessee, USA. Blood was obtained by leukapheresis, after which PBMCs were separated by Ficoll-Histopaque density gradient centrifugation and cryopreserved in liquid nitrogen vapor phase. Analytical flow cytometry was used to check the purity and quantity of each magnetically sorted T cell population. Each sorted fraction had its genomic DNA isolated and then quantified by UV absorbance on a Nanodrop 2000c. Using the deep immunoSEQ assay, multiplex PCR amplified TCR CDR3 regions from genomic DNA. Extracted genomic DNA from each cell subset was distributed evenly across all wells of several immunoSEQ 96-well plates, and each plate was treated as a replicate. For sorted subsets, each replicate PCR was loaded with 200 ng genomic DNA, equivalent to 25,000 to 30,000 T cell genomes. The purified libraries were quantified using a Qubit 3.0 fluorometer, sized with a Bioanalyzer 2100, and then quantified again using the KAPA Library Quantification kit. Each immunoSEQ 96-well plate was sequenced on its own single-read 150-cycle Illumina NextSeq 550 flow cell. The authors processed their data as follows. Because the immunoSEQ output held only junctional sequences and lacked quality scores, the filtering could not match the filtering applied to full-length reads. Sequences were annotated with PyIR, a Python wrapper for IgBLAST v1.9, using IMGT germline references to assign V/J genes and CDR3. Any read was removed if the V/J assignment was weak (E-value above 1e-6), the CDR3 was missing, or the read contained stop codons, out-of-frame junctions, or ambiguous translated residues. A V3J clonotype was defined by an identical inferred V gene, J gene, and CDR3 amino acid sequence. Percentage overlap between repertoires was computed as shared unique clonotypes divided by the size of the smaller repertoire. Richness of each repertoire was evaluated using RTK rarefaction, the Chao1 estimator, and Recon v2.1 estimates of unobserved clonotypes. Generation probabilities for all TCRbeta clonotypes obtained by the gDNA method from a handful of donors were computed using OLGA. TCRdb retrieved this table from immuneACCESS and kept in-frame rearrangements only. Not all clones are present; in checked studies, unresolved V genes account for under half, and no reason is known for the remainder. V and J calls and clone size follow that table, whereas D and trimming were derived from the DNA. This sample comprises nearly 2 million clones, less than 95% of them detected only once. The top ten constitute more than 0.95% of the sample.

The CDR3 goes from the cysteine to the phenylalanine over 14 residues. The kept DNA is CDR3 alone, 42 bases in frame from the first base. Looking up the germline V gene yields CDR1 SGDLS and CDR2 YYNGEE. V and J are truncated by 0 bases and 2 bases respectively, leaving an intervening sequence of 9 bases. As to this clone: Its antigen is not yet known. The record has no base qualities; no much larger clone is one base away. Other DNA sequences of this sample code for an identical CDR3.

The TCR sequence derives from a young man in good health. The rearranged segments are TRBV9 and TRBJ2-7; the D element could tentatively be TRBD1 or TRBD2, as 5 bases agree for each. The sequenced material came from naive CD8+ T cells sorted from blood. The cell subset or site label on this specimen signifies: CD45RA+CCR7+. The CDR3 is CASSVGGTPYEQYF. Here is the DNA: TGTGCCAGCAGCGTAGGAGGGACCCCCTACGAGCAGTACTTC. Joined to the reference TRBV9 and TRBJ2-7 proteins, this CDR3 gives the full variable domain: DSGVTQTPKHLITATGQRVTLRCSPRSGDLSVYWYQQSLDQGLQFLIQYYNGEERAKGNILERFSAQQFPDLHSELNLSSLELGDSALYFCASSVGGTPYEQYFGPGTRLTVT.